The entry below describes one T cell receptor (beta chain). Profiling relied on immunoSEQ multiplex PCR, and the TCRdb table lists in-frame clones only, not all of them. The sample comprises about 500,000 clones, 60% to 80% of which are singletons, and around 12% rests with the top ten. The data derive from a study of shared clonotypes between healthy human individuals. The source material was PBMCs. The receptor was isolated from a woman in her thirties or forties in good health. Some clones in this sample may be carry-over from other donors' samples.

CDR3 sequence reads: CASSLAINEQFF. CDR3 nucleotides: TGTGCCAGCAGCTTAGCAATCAATGAGCAGTTCTTC. This rearrangement joins TRBV11-2 to TRBJ2-1; D gene uncertain. Germline V gene sequence: CDR1 SGHAT, CDR2 FQNNGV. V was trimmed by 1 base and J by 6 bases, leaving 4 bases between them. The CDR3 extends over 12 amino acids.